This TCR beta chain appears in the sequencing data of a study of T-cell reconstitution after alpha-beta-depleted transplantation in children. Unique molecular identifiers were incorporated into the prepared TCRbeta library. TCRdb ran MiXCR on the PCR reads and lists one entry per CDR3 protein. The table includes more than 200,000 distinct CDR3 sequences, roughly 8.1% detected once. This clonotype came up a few times. This CDR3 region has 15 residues. Germline V gene sequence: CDR1 MGHRA, CDR2 YSYEKL. Losses at the gene ends were 3 bases for V and 1 base for J; bases not matched to a gene: 6. The rearrangement joins TRBV4-1 to TRBJ2-7; 7 bases agree with TRBD2. The starting material was PBMCs, mostly from graft donor cells, obtained 360 days after TCRalphabeta/CD19-depleted stem cell transplant. The receptor was isolated from a male patient between 2 and 10 years old who had a stem cell transplant for acute myeloid leukemia, so the T cells may come from the graft donor. The CDR3 region is CASSHLADPSYEQYV. For the CDR3, the DNA is TGCGCCAGCAGCCACCTAGCGGACCCGTCCTACGAGCAGTACGTC.